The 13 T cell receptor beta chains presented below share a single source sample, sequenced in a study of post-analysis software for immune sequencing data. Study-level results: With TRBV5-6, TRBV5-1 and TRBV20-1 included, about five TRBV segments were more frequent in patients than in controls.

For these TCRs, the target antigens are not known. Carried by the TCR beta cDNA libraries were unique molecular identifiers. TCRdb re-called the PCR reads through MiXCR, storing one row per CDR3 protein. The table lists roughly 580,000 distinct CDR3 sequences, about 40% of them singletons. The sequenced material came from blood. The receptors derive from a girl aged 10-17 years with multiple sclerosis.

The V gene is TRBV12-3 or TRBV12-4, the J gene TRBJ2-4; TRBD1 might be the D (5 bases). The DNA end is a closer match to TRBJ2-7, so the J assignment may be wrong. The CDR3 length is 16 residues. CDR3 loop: CASSLSRAGAIYEQYF. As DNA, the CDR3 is TGTGCCAGCAGTTTGAGCAGGGCCGGTGCAATTTACGAGCAGTACTTC.

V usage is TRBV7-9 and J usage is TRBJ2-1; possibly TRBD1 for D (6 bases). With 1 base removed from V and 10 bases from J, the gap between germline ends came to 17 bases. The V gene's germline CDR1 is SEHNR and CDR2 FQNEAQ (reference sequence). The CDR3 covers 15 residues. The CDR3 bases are TGTGCCAGCAGCTTAGACAGGGATATTGCCTACGAGCAGTTCTTC. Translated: CASSLDRDIAYEQFF. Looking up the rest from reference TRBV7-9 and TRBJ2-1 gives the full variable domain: DTGVSQNPRHKITKRGQNVTFRCDPISEHNRLYWYRQTLGQGPEFLTYFQNEAQLEKSRLLSDRFSAERPKGSFSTLEIQRTEQGDSAMYLCASSLDRDIAYEQFFGPGTRLTVL.

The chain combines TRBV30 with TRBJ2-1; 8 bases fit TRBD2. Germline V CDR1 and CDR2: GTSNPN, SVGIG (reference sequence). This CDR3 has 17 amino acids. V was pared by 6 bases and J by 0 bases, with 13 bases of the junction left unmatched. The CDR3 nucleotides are TGTGCCTGCTCGAGACGGGGGGGCCGAATCTCCTACAATGAGCAGTTCTTC. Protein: CACSRRGGRISYNEQFF.

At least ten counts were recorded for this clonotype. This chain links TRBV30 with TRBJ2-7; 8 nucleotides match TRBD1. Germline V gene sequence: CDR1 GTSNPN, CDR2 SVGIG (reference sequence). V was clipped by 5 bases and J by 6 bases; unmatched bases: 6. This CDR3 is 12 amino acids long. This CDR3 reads CAWDFDRGEQYF. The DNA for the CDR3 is TGTGCCTGGGATTTCGACAGGGGCGAGCAGTACTTC.

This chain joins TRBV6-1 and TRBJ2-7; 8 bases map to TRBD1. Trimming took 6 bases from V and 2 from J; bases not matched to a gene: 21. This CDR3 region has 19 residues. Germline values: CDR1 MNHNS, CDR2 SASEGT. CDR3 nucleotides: TGTGCCAGCAGCGTGGGGTCGCCCTTGACAGGGGCCAGAACCTACGAGCAGTACTTC. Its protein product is CASSVGSPLTGARTYEQYF.

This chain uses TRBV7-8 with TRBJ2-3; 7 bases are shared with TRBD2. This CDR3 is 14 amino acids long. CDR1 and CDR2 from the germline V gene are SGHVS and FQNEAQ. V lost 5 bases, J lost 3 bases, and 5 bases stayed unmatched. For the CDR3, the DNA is TGTGCCAGCAGCGGGGGGGGATGGACAGATACGCAGTATTTT. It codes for CASSGGGWTDTQYF.

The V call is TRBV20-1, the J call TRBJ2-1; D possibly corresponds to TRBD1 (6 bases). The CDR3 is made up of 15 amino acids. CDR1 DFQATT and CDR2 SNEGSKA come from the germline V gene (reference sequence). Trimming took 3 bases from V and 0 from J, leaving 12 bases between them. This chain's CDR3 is CSARARTASYNEQFF. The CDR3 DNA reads TGCAGTGCTAGGGCCAGGACAGCCTCCTACAATGAGCAGTTCTTC.

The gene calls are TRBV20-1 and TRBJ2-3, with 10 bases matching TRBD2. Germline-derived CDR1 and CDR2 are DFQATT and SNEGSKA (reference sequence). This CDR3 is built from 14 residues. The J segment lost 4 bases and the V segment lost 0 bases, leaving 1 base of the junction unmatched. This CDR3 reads CSARDSGRADTQYF. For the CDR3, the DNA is TGCAGTGCTAGAGACAGCGGGAGGGCAGATACGCAGTATTTT.

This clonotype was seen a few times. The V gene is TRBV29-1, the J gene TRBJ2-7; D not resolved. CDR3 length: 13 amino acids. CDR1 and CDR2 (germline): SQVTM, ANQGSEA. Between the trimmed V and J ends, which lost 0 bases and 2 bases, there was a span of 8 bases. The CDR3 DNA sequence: TGCAGCGTTGAAGATCTCACCACCTACGAGCAGTACTTC. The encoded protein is CSVEDLTTYEQYF.

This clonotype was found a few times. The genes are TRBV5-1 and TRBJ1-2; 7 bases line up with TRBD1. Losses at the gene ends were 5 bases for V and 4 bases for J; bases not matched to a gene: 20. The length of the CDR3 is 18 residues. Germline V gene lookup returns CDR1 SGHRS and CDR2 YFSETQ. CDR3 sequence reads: CASRGTGAYRISLYGYTF. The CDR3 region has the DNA TGCGCCAGCAGGGGTACAGGGGCGTACCGTATATCTCTCTATGGCTACACCTTC.

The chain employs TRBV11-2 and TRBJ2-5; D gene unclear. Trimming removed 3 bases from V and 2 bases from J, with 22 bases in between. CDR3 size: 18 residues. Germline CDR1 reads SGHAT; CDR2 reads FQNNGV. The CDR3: CASSLEPPAYMLQETQYF. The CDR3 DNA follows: TGTGCCAGCAGCTTGGAACCCCCAGCGTACATGTTACAAGAGACCCAGTACTTC.

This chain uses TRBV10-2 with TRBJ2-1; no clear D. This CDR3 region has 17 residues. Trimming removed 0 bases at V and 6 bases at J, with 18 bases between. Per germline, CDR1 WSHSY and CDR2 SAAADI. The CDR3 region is CASSESEKTTRSNEQFF. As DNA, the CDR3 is TGCGCCAGCAGTGAGTCCGAGAAAACCACCCGAAGCAATGAGCAGTTCTTC.

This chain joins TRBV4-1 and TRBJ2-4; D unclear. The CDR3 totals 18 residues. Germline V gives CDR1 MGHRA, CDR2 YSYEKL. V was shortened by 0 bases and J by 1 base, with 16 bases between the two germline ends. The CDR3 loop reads CASSQDLVAPRAKNIQYF. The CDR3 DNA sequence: TGCGCCAGCAGCCAAGATCTGGTAGCCCCAAGGGCCAAAAACATTCAGTACTTC.